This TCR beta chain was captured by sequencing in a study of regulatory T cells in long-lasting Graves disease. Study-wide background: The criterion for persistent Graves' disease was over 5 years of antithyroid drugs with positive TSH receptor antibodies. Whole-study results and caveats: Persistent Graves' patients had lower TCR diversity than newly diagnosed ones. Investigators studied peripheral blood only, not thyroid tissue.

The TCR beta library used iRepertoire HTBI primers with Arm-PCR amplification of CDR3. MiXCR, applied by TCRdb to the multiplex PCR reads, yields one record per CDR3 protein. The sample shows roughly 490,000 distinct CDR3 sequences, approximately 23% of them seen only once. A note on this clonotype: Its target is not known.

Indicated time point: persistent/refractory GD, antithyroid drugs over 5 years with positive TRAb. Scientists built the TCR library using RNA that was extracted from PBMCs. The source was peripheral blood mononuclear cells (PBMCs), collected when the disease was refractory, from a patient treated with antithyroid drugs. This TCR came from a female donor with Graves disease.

The CDR3 loop is CASSASGGAGETQYF. CDR3 nucleotides: TGTGCCAGCAGCGCCAGCGGGGGGGCCGGTGAGACCCAGTACTTC. V is TRBV28 and J is TRBJ2-5; 10 bases agree with TRBD2. Per germline, CDR1 MDHEN and CDR2 SYDVKM. The CDR3 sequence is 15 residues long. J lost 5 bases, V lost 6 bases, and 9 bases had no gene match.